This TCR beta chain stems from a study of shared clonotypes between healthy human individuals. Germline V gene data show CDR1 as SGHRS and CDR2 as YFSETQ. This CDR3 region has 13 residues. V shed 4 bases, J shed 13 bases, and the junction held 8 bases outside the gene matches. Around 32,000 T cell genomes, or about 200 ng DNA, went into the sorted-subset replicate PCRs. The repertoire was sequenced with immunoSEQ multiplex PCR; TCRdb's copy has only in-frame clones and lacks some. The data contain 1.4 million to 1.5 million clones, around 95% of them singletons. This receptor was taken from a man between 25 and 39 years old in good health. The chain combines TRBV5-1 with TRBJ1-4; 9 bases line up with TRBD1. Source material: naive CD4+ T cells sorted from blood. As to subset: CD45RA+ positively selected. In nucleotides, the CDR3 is TGCGCCAGCAGCGCCACGACAGGGGGTGGACTGTTTTTT. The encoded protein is CASSATTGGGLFF.